This is a list of T cell receptor beta chains from one sample in a study of blood T cell repertoires in COVID-19. Clones were read by immunoSEQ multiplex PCR, and TCRdb kept only the in-frame ones, dropping some. The sample lists 150,000 or so clones; around 73% were seen once. The sequencing sample was made of peripheral blood. These receptors all stem from a woman between 45 and 65 years old with active or convalescent COVID-19. Both conserved end residues are part of each CDR3. D genes are given only for firm matches. Clone size is given for some rows only: seen once, a few or many times, or a class if the clone is expanded.

d_call j_call v_call clone_size cdr3_aa cdr3_nt
- TRBJ2-1 TRBV11-1 - CASSLTRSDPYNEQFF TGTGCCAGCAGCTTAACCCGGAGTGACCCTTACAATGAGCAGTTCTTC
TRBD1 TRBJ2-7 TRBV2 - CASRERGQATYEQYF TGTGCCAGCAGAGAACGGGGACAGGCAACCTACGAGCAGTACTTC
- TRBJ2-1 TRBV12-2 - CASRSTSGRFAYNEQFF TGTGCAAGTCGCTCAACTAGCGGGAGGTTCGCCTACAATGAGCAGTTCTTC
TRBD1 TRBJ1-2 TRBV4-3 - CASSLRQGPEGGYTF TGCGCCAGCAGCCTACGACAGGGCCCCGAGGGGGGCTACACCTTC
- TRBJ1-1 TRBV4-2 - CASSQETVGRFIMNTEAFF TGTGCCAGCAGCCAAGAGACAGTCGGGAGGTTTATAATGAACACTGAAGCTTTCTTT
- TRBJ2-6 TRBV28 - CASSLATKSRGSSGANVLTF TGTGCCAGCAGTTTAGCCACCAAATCCAGGGGTTCCTCTGGGGCCAACGTCCTGACTTTC
TRBD1 TRBJ1-5 TRBV30 - CAWSKGQGNNQPQHF TGTGCCTGGAGCAAGGGACAGGGGAACAATCAGCCCCAGCATTTT
TRBD1 TRBJ1-4 TRBV30 - CAWRKWGQGFEKLFF TGTGCCTGGAGGAAGTGGGGACAGGGGTTCGAAAAACTGTTTTTT
TRBD2 TRBJ2-2 TRBV5-6 many CASSQLAGGTGELFF TGTGCCAGCAGCCAGCTAGCGGGGGGCACCGGGGAGCTGTTTTTT
- TRBJ1-5 TRBV6-6 - CASSLAGGEQPQHF TGTGCCAGCAGCCTAGCGGGGGGCGAGCAGCCCCAGCATTTT
TRBD2 TRBJ2-5 TRBV7-2 - CASSSGLAGGQETQYF TGTGCCAGCAGCTCCGGACTAGCGGGGGGCCAAGAGACCCAGTACTTC
TRBD2 TRBJ2-1 TRBV30 - CAWSSYVAGGASEQFF TGTGCCTGGTCCTCTTATGTAGCGGGAGGTGCTAGTGAGCAGTTCTTC
TRBD1 TRBJ2-7 TRBV4-3 many CASSQSRGPVYEQYF TGCGCCAGCAGCCAATCAAGGGGGCCGGTCTACGAGCAGTACTTC
TRBD2 TRBJ2-1 TRBV5-1 - CASTLSGRAYNEQFF TGCGCCAGCACCTTAAGCGGGAGGGCTTACAATGAGCAGTTCTTC
TRBD1 TRBJ1-1 TRBV5-1 - CASSAGLDRGEAFF TGCGCCAGCAGCGCAGGACTGGACAGGGGTGAAGCTTTCTTT
TRBD1 TRBJ2-1 TRBV7-9 - CASSLGTGVNEQFF TGTGCCAGCAGCTTAGGGACAGGGGTCAATGAGCAGTTCTTC
- TRBJ2-5 TRBV28 - CASRDGGGETQYF TGTGCCAGCAGGGACGGAGGCGGGGAGACCCAGTACTTC
TRBD1 TRBJ1-1 TRBV10-3 - CAISPGQGNTEAFF TGTGCCATCAGCCCGGGACAGGGGAACACTGAAGCTTTCTTT
TRBD1 TRBJ1-1 TRBV27 - CASSTYRGSKAEAFF TGTGCCAGCAGTACCTACAGGGGTTCAAAGGCTGAAGCTTTCTTT
TRBD2 TRBJ2-3 TRBV7-9 - CASSLGSSGSTDTQYF TGTGCCAGCAGCTTGGGGTCTAGCGGGAGTACAGATACGCAGTATTTT
- TRBJ1-1 TRBV18 few CASSPGAVEAFF TGTGCCAGCTCACCTGGGGCAGTTGAAGCTTTCTTT
- TRBJ2-5 TRBV29-1 - CSVDGYQETQYF TGCAGCGTTGACGGGTACCAAGAGACCCAGTACTTC
- TRBJ2-2 TRBV5-4 - CASSLYVTGELFF TGTGCCAGCAGCCTATACGTCACCGGGGAGCTGTTTTTT
TRBD1 TRBJ2-7 TRBV6-5 few CASSYQQGTIYEQYF TGTGCCAGCAGTTACCAACAGGGGACCATCTACGAGCAGTACTTC
TRBD1 TRBJ2-2 TRBV30 - CASTGTGGTGELFF TGTGCCTCGACCGGGACAGGGGGCACCGGGGAGCTGTTTTTT
- TRBJ1-2 TRBV19 - CASSSSGRGPYGYTF TGTGCCAGTAGTAGTAGTGGACGAGGGCCCTATGGCTACACCTTC
- TRBJ1-3 TRBV7-2 - CASRISNSGNTIYF TGTGCCAGCCGTATCAGTAACTCTGGAAACACCATATATTTT
TRBD1 TRBJ1-2 TRBV7-8 - CASSQAGGSGGYTF TGTGCCAGCAGCCAGGCAGGGGGGTCGGGTGGCTACACCTTC
TRBD1 TRBJ1-1 TRBV15 - CATSRQGANTEAFF TGTGCCACCAGCAGACAGGGGGCGAACACTGAAGCTTTCTTT
- TRBJ2-6 TRBV19 once CASSPATGANVLTF TGTGCCAGTAGCCCTGCTACTGGGGCCAACGTCCTGACTTTC
TRBD2 TRBJ2-5 TRBV6-5 few CASSLQGLGQETQYF TGTGCCAGCAGCCTACAGGGACTAGGACAAGAGACCCAGTACTTC
TRBD2 TRBJ2-3 TRBV5-1 - CASSLAIAGGPQDTQYF TGCGCCAGCAGCTTGGCGATAGCGGGGGGGCCCCAAGATACGCAGTATTTT
- TRBJ1-3 TRBV3-1/TRBV3-2 - CASSPPPGHPHSGNTIYF TGTGCCAGCAGCCCCCCCCCGGGACATCCTCACTCTGGAAACACCATATATTTT
TRBD1 TRBJ1-3 TRBV6-2/TRBV6-3 medium-sized CASSPGTAYFSGNTIYF TGTGCCAGCAGCCCTGGGACAGCCTATTTCTCTGGAAACACCATATATTTT
- TRBJ1-5 TRBV7-8 - CASSPTNRVNQPQHF TGTGCCAGCAGCCCCACCAACAGGGTAAATCAGCCCCAGCATTTT
- TRBJ1-5 TRBV28 - CASRGTNQPQHF TGTGCCAGCAGGGGCACGAATCAGCCCCAGCATTTT
TRBD1 TRBJ1-3 TRBV7-2 - CASSPGTGLGNTIYF TGTGCCAGCAGCCCCGGGACAGGGCTTGGAAACACCATATATTTT
TRBD1 TRBJ2-3 TRBV25-1 - CASSATGGILPLNTQYF TGTGCCAGCAGTGCAACAGGGGGCATTCTTCCCCTGAATACGCAGTATTTT
- TRBJ1-4 TRBV6-6 - CASGSGLGGEKLFF TGTGCCAGCGGATCGGGGCTAGGGGGTGAAAAACTGTTTTTT
- TRBJ2-2 TRBV11-2 - CASPRGDGELFF TGTGCCAGCCCCAGGGGAGACGGGGAGCTGTTTTTT
- TRBJ2-2 TRBV4-3 - CASSQDTVAGELFF TGCGCCAGCAGCCAAGATACAGTTGCCGGGGAGCTGTTTTTT
TRBD2 TRBJ2-3 TRBV4-3 - CASSQELAGGTDTQYF TGCGCCAGCAGCCAAGAATTAGCGGGAGGCACAGATACGCAGTATTTT
TRBD1 TRBJ1-1 TRBV2 few CASSPRQGARDTEAFF TGTGCCAGCAGTCCTCGACAGGGGGCGCGAGACACTGAAGCTTTCTTT
- TRBJ2-3 TRBV4-2 - CASTLQVTDTQYF TGTGCCAGCACCTTACAAGTTACAGATACGCAGTATTTT
TRBD1 TRBJ1-6 TRBV5-5 - CASRRQTGDGSPLHF TGTGCCAGCAGGCGCCAAACAGGGGATGGGTCACCCCTCCACTTT
TRBD2 TRBJ2-5 TRBV7-8 once CASSLRSGGAGQETQYF TGTGCCAGCAGCTTAAGGAGCGGGGGGGCCGGGCAAGAGACCCAGTACTTC
- TRBJ1-1 TRBV18 - CASSPLTGSRGGTEAFF TGTGCCAGCTCACCACTAACAGGATCCCGCGGGGGCACTGAAGCTTTCTTT
- TRBJ1-4 TRBV28 - CASSLPGTMVEKLFF TGTGCCAGCAGTCTCCCCGGGACAATGGTTGAAAAACTGTTTTTT
TRBD1 TRBJ1-2 TRBV6-7 - CASSYSSTGVNYGYTF TGTGCCAGCAGTTACTCAAGCACAGGGGTCAACTATGGCTACACCTTC
- TRBJ2-3 TRBV5-6 few CASSLSYTQYF TGTGCCAGCAGCCTATCTTATACGCAGTATTTT
- TRBJ1-4 TRBV7-9 - CASSVPGEKLFF TGTGCCAGCAGCGTACCCGGGGAAAAACTGTTTTTT
TRBD1 TRBJ1-5 TRBV9 - CASSLRQGMSDSNQPQHF TGTGCCAGCAGCTTAAGACAGGGAATGTCCGACAGCAATCAGCCCCAGCATTTT
- TRBJ1-5 TRBV21-1 few CASSKLTGVGNQPQHF TGTGCCAGCAGCAAATTAACAGGGGTGGGCAATCAGCCCCAGCATTTT
- TRBJ1-1 TRBV12-3/TRBV12-4 - CATSGELIDKAFF TGTGCCACTTCGGGAGAATTGATAGATAAAGCTTTCTTT
- TRBJ1-5 TRBV30 - CAWSPRDMAGQPQHF TGTGCCTGGAGTCCCCGGGACATGGCAGGTCAGCCCCAGCATTTT